This TCR beta chain was recovered during a study of blood T cell repertoires in COVID-19. Method: immunoSEQ multiplex PCR; TCRdb's copy keeps in-frame clones and lacks some. The profile shows approximately 350,000 clones, 80% to 90% of them singletons. The CDR3 is made up of 14 amino acids. Trimming shortened V by 5 bases and J by 5 bases, and 12 bases separated the two germline ends. Per the germline V gene, CDR1 is SEHNR and CDR2 is FQNEAQ (reference sequence). The chain has TRBV7-9 and TRBJ1-4; tentative D call: TRBD1 (5 bases). This clonotype originated in a woman between 25 and 40 years old with COVID-19, enrolled during active disease. Sequenced: peripheral blood. CDR3 nucleotide sequence: TGTGCCAGCAGCCGGCCGACAGAGAATGAAAAACTGTTTTTT. Translation gives CASSRPTENEKLFF.